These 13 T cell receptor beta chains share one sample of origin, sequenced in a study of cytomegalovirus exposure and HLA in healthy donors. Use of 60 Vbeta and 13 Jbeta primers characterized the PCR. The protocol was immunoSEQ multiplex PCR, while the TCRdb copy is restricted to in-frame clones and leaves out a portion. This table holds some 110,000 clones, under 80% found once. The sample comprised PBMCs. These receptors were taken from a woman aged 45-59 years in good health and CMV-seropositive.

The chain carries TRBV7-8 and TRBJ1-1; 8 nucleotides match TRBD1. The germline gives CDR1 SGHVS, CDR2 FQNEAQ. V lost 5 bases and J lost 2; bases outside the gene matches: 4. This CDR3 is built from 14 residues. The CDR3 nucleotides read TGTGCCAGCAGCCTCGGGACAGGAAACACTGAAGCTTTCTTT. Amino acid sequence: CASSLGTGNTEAFF.

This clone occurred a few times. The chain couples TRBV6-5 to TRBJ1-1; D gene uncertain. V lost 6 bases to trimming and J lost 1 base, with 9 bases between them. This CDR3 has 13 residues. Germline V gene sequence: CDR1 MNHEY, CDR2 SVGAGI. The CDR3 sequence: CASSRLENTEAFF. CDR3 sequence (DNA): TGTGCCAGCAGCCGACTTGAGAACACTGAAGCTTTCTTT.

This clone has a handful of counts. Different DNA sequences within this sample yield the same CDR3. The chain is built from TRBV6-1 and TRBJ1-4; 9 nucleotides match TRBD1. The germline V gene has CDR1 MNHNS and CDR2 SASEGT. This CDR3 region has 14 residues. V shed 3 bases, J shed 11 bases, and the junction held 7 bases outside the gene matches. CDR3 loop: CASSELGTGRKLFF. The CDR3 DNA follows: TGTGCCAGCAGTGAGTTAGGGACAGGGAGGAAACTGTTTTTT.

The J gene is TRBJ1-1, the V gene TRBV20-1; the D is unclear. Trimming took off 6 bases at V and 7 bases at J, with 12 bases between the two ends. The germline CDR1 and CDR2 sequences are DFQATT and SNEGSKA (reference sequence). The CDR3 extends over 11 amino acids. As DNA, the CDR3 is TGCAGTGCCCTAGAAGAAGGTGAAGCTTTCTTT. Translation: CSALEEGEAFF.

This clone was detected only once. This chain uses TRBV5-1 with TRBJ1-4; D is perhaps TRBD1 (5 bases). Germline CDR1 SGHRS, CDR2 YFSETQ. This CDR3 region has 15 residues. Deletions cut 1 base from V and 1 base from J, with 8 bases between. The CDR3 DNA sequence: TGCGCCAGCAGCTTGTCAGGGATAACTAATGAAAAACTGTTTTTT. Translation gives CASSLSGITNEKLFF. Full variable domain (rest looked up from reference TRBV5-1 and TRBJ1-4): KAGVTQTPRYLIKTRGQQVTLSCSPISGHRSVSWYQQTPGQGLQFLFEYFSETQRNKGNFPGRFSGRQFSNSRSEMNVSTLELGDSALYLCASSLSGITNEKLFFGSGTQLSVL.

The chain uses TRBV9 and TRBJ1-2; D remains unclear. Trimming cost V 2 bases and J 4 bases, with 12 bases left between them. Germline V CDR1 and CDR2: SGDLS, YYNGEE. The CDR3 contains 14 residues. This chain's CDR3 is CASSVSLEVYGYTF. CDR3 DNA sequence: TGTGCCAGCAGCGTCAGTCTCGAAGTCTATGGCTACACCTTC. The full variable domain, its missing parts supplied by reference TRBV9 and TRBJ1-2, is DSGVTQTPKHLITATGQRVTLRCSPRSGDLSVYWYQQSLDQGLQFLIQYYNGEERAKGNILERFSAQQFPDLHSELNLSSLELGDSALYFCASSVSLEVYGYTFGSGTRLTVV.

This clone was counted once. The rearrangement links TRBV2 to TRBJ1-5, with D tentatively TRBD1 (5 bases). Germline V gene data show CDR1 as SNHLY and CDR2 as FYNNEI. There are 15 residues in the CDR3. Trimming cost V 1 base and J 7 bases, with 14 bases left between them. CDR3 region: CASSEGQGSWQPQHF. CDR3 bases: TGTGCCAGCAGTGAAGGTCAGGGCTCCTGGCAGCCCCAGCATTTT.

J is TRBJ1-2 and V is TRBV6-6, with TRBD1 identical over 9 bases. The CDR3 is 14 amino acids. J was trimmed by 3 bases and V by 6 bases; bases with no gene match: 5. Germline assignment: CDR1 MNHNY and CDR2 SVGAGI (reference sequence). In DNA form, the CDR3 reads TGTGCCAGCAGCCTGGGACAGGGCCACTATGGCTACACCTTC. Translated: CASSLGQGHYGYTF.

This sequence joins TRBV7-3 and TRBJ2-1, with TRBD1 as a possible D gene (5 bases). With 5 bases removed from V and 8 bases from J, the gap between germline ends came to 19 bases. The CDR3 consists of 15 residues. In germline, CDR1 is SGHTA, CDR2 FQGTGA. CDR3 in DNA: TGTGCCAGCAGCCTGGCGGCTAGGGGTGTCGATGAGCAGTTCTTC. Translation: CASSLAARGVDEQFF. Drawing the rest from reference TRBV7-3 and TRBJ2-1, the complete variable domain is GAGVSQTPSNKVTEKGKYVELRCDPISGHTALYWYRQSLGQGPEFLIYFQGTGAADDSGLPNDRFFAVRPEGSVSTLKIQRTERGDSAVYLCASSLAARGVDEQFFGPGTRLTVL.

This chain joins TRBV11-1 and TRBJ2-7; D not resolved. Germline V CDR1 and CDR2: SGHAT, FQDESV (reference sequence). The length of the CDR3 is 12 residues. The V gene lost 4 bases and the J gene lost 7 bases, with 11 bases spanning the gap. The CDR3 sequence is CASSSQEGEQYF. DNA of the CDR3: TGTGCCAGCAGCTCGCAGGAAGGAGAGCAGTACTTC.

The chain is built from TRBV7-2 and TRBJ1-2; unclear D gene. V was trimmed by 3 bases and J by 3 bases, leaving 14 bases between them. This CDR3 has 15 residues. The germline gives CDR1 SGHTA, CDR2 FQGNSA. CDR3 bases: TGTGCCAGCAGCTTCAGTTTTGGGCAGGACTATGGCTACACCTTC. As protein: CASSFSFGQDYGYTF.

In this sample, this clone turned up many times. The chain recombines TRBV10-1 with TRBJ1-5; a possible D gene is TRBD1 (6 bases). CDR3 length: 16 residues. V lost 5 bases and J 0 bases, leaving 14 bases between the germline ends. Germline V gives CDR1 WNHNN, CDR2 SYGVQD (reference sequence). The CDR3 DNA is TGCGCCAGCAGTTTGGACAGAGCTTATAGCAATCAGCCCCAGCATTTT. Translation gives CASSLDRAYSNQPQHF.

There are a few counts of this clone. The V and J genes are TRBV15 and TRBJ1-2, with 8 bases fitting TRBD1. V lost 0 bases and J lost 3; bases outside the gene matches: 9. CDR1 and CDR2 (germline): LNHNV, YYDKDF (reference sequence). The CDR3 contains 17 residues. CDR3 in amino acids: CATSRDPWQGADYGYTF. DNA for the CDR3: TGTGCCACCAGCAGAGATCCATGGCAGGGGGCGGACTATGGCTACACCTTC. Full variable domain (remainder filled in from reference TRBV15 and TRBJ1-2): DAMVIQNPRYQVTQFGKPVTLSCSQTLNHNVMYWYQQKSSQAPKLLFHYYDKDFNNEADTPDNFQSRRPNTSFCFLDIRSPGLGDTAMYLCATSRDPWQGADYGYTFGSGTRLTVV.